Presented here are 30 T cell receptor beta chains from one specimen sequenced in a study of blood T cell repertoires in COVID-19. Clones were read by immunoSEQ multiplex PCR, and TCRdb kept only the in-frame ones, dropping some. The table lists roughly 76,000 clones, 90% of them singletons, with about 1.5% in the top ten. The sample comprised peripheral blood. The receptors stem from a man in his fifties with acute or convalescent COVID-19.

V usage is TRBV19 and J usage is TRBJ2-1; TRBD2 aligns across 7 bases. V gave up 1 base and J gave up 10 bases; unmatched junction bases: 19. CDR3 length: 18 amino acids. Germline CDR1 reads LNHDA; CDR2 reads SQIVND (reference sequence). The DNA of the CDR3 is TGTGCCAGTAGTATAGGCGGGAGTTATTCTGGAAAGAGATACGAGCAGTTCTTC. Protein sequence: CASSIGGSYSGKRYEQFF.

V gene TRBV7-2 combines with J gene TRBJ2-1; 7 nucleotides agree with TRBD1. The CDR3 is made up of 14 amino acids. V lost 4 bases, J lost 5 bases, and 5 bases stayed unmatched. Germline CDR1 reads SGHTA; CDR2 reads FQGNSA. CDR3 DNA sequence: TGTGCCAGCAGCTCACGACAGGGCCACAATGAGCAGTTCTTC. Translating gives CASSSRQGHNEQFF.

The rearrangement joins TRBV30 to TRBJ2-7; tentatively, D is TRBD1 (5 bases). This CDR3 contains 13 residues. V was clipped by 3 bases and J by 2 bases, with 11 bases between them. Germline lookup yields CDR1 GTSNPN and CDR2 SVGIG (reference sequence). CDR3: CAWSLGPPYEQYV. CDR3 bases: TGTGCCTGGAGCCTGGGGCCCCCCTACGAGCAGTACGTC.

The chain's CDR3 is CASSPTPASGDNEQFF. The DNA for the CDR3 is TGTGCCAGCAGCCCCACTCCGGCTAGCGGTGACAATGAGCAGTTCTTC. The rearrangement uses TRBV11-2 and TRBJ2-1, with 7 bases fitting TRBD2. The germline gives CDR1 SGHAT, CDR2 FQNNGV. The CDR3 length is 16 residues. The junction had 12 bases not matched to a gene; V was cut back by 5 bases and J by 5 bases.

This sequence joins TRBV28 and TRBJ1-5; TRBD1 matches 10 bases. Trimming cost V 7 bases and J 7 bases; bases outside gene matches: 4. Germline CDR1 reads MDHEN; CDR2 reads SYDVKM. The CDR3 runs 13 residues. CDR3 residues: CASTGTGVQPQHF. The DNA for the CDR3 is TGTGCCAGCACCGGGACAGGGGTCCAGCCCCAGCATTTT.

The chain has TRBV27 and TRBJ2-2; 9 bases are shared with TRBD2. The J segment lost 7 bases and the V segment lost 6 bases, leaving 15 bases of the junction unmatched. Germline CDR1 is MNHEY and CDR2 is SMNVEV (reference sequence). This CDR3 contains 17 residues. The CDR3 DNA reads as TGTGCCAGCAGCCACGATCCGACTAGCGGTACTTTCGGGGAGCTGTTTTTT. Its translation: CASSHDPTSGTFGELFF.

This clone was counted a single time. J is TRBJ2-1 and V is TRBV11-3; 7 bases map to TRBD2. The V gene's germline CDR1 is SGHNT and CDR2 YENEEA. The CDR3 is made up of 14 amino acids. Trimming at V came to 5 bases and at J to 5 bases, leaving 6 bases not matched to a gene. In DNA form, the CDR3 reads TGTGCCAGCAGCACGAGCGGGAACAACAATGAGCAGTTCTTC. This gives the protein CASSTSGNNNEQFF. Complete variable domain (other parts from reference TRBV11-3 and TRBJ2-1): EAGVVQSPRYKIIEKKQPVAFWCNPISGHNTLYWYLQNLGQGPELLIRYENEEAVDDSQLPKDRFSAERLKGVDSTLKIQPAELGDSAVYLCASSTSGNNNEQFFGPGTRLTVL.

The chain recombines TRBV28 with TRBJ1-5; 9 bases map to TRBD1. Germline assignment: CDR1 MDHEN and CDR2 SYDVKM. The CDR3 extends over 13 amino acids. V was pared by 6 bases and J by 5 bases, with 2 bases of the junction left unmatched. The CDR3: CASRRTGDQPQHF. The DNA of the CDR3 is TGTGCCAGCAGGCGGACAGGGGATCAGCCCCAGCATTTT.

The chain is built from TRBV19 and TRBJ1-5, with a tentative D call TRBD1 (5 bases). Trimming removed 5 bases at V and 6 bases at J, with 11 bases between. Germline lookup yields CDR1 LNHDA and CDR2 SQIVND (reference sequence). The CDR3 covers 13 residues. In DNA form, the CDR3 reads TGTGCCAGTAGTTCAGGGTACGGTCAGCCCCAGCATTTT. Protein sequence: CASSSGYGQPQHF. The full variable domain, rest sourced from reference TRBV19 and TRBJ1-5, is DGGITQSPKYLFRKEGQNVTLSCEQNLNHDAMYWYRQDPGQGLRLIYYSQIVNDFQKGDIAEGYSVSREKKESFPLTVTSAQKNPTAFYLCASSSGYGQPQHFGDGTRLSIL.

The V call is TRBV11-2, the J call TRBJ1-1, with a possible D match to TRBD1 (6 bases). Germline V gives CDR1 SGHAT, CDR2 FQNNGV. This CDR3 spans 16 amino acids. Trimming removed 6 bases at V and 3 bases at J, with 20 bases between. Here the CDR3 DNA reads TGTGCCAGCAGATTTACAGGGATCTTGGGGGACACTGAAGCTTTCTTT. Its protein is CASRFTGILGDTEAFF.

The chain uses TRBV30 and TRBJ2-1, with TRBD1 identical over 8 bases. The V segment lost 0 bases and the J segment 2 bases; nucleotides outside the gene matches: 3. The CDR3 has 15 amino acids. Germline values: CDR1 GTSNPN, CDR2 SVGIG (reference sequence). Here the CDR3 reads CAWSVLQGAYNEQFF. The CDR3 DNA follows: TGTGCCTGGAGTGTACTACAGGGGGCCTACAATGAGCAGTTCTTC.

The genes are TRBV5-4 and TRBJ2-3, with a possible D match to TRBD1 (5 bases). Per germline, CDR1 SGHNT and CDR2 YYREEE (reference sequence). V lost 1 base and J 3 bases, leaving 9 bases between the germline ends. This CDR3 contains 14 residues. The CDR3 sequence: CASSLSQGTDTQYF. In DNA, the CDR3 is TGTGCCAGCAGCTTGTCCCAGGGAACAGATACGCAGTATTTT.

CDR3 loop: CASSLYRVNTEAFF. The CDR3 bases are TGTGCCAGCAGCTTGTACAGGGTGAACACTGAAGCTTTCTTT. The chain couples TRBV5-5 to TRBJ1-1, with D maybe TRBD1 (6 bases). Germline values: CDR1 SGHKS, CDR2 YYEKEE (reference sequence). The CDR3 length is 14 residues. The V end lost 1 base, the J end lost 0 bases, and 7 bases lay between the germline ends.

The chain is built from TRBV18 and TRBJ2-6; D is uncertain. Looked up from germline, CDR1 is KGHSH and CDR2 is LQKENI. Trimming took off 4 bases at V and 2 bases at J, with 9 bases between the two ends. This CDR3 region has 15 residues. This chain's CDR3 is CASSRSGAGANVLTF. CDR3 sequence (DNA): TGTGCCAGCTCACGATCAGGTGCTGGGGCCAACGTCCTGACTTTC.

The rearrangement joins TRBV5-4 to TRBJ2-1; D is possibly TRBD2 (7 bases). V shed 4 bases and J shed 2 bases, with 16 bases lying between them. This CDR3 region has 16 residues. Looked up from germline, CDR1 is SGHNT and CDR2 is YYREEE (reference sequence). This CDR3 reads CASSLGGAYPYNEQFF. CDR3 DNA: TGTGCCAGCAGCCTTGGGGGGGCCTACCCCTACAATGAGCAGTTCTTC.

The V gene is TRBV13, the J gene TRBJ1-1; no definite D call. V shed 5 bases and J shed 5 bases, with 12 bases lying between them. The CDR3 is 13 amino acids. Germline CDR1 and CDR2: PRHDT and FYEKMQ (reference sequence). The CDR3 sequence: CASSPRLGTEAFF. In DNA, the CDR3 is TGTGCCAGCAGCCCCCGCCTCGGGACTGAAGCTTTCTTT.

The chain uses TRBV4-1 and TRBJ2-5, with 9 positions matching TRBD2. CDR3 length: 15 amino acids. V gave up 1 base and J gave up 4 bases; unmatched junction bases: 4. Germline V gives CDR1 MGHRA, CDR2 YSYEKL. CDR3 region: CASSQGTSDLETQYF. The CDR3 DNA reads as TGCGCCAGCAGCCAAGGGACTAGCGATTTAGAGACCCAGTACTTC.

V usage is TRBV5-6 and J usage is TRBJ2-2; no clear D gene. Germline CDR1 is SGHDT and CDR2 is YYEEEE. There are 13 residues in the CDR3. Between the trimmed V and J ends, which lost 3 bases and 0 bases, there was a span of 3 bases. CDR3 amino acids: CASSSSNTGELFF. The DNA for the CDR3 is TGTGCCAGCAGCTCTTCGAACACCGGGGAGCTGTTTTTT.

This clone has just a few counts. The V call is TRBV6-2 or TRBV6-3, the J call TRBJ1-1; the match to TRBD1 covers 8 bases. The CDR3 spans 13 residues. Looked up from germline, CDR1 is MNHEY and CDR2 is SVGEGT. With 4 bases clipped from V and 7 bases from J, the junction kept 5 bases outside the gene matches. In DNA, the CDR3 is TGTGCCAGCAGTTCCCAGGGGGCGGGTGAAGCTTTCTTT. This translates into CASSSQGAGEAFF.

The V and J genes are TRBV6-5 and TRBJ1-5; 8 positions match TRBD1. CDR3 length equals 15 residues. V was clipped by 2 bases and J by 6 bases; unmatched bases: 6. CDR1 is MNHEY, CDR2 SVGAGI, per germline. CDR3 in amino acids: CASSYGQGGSQPQHF. Here the CDR3 DNA reads TGTGCCAGCAGTTACGGACAGGGAGGTAGTCAGCCCCAGCATTTT.

This clone was counted a single time. V and J are TRBV29-1 and TRBJ2-7; TRBD2 agrees at 8 bases. Germline V gene lookup returns CDR1 SQVTM and CDR2 ANQGSEA. Trimming took 6 bases from V and 6 from J; bases not matched to a gene: 22. The CDR3 loop spans 17 amino acids. DNA of the CDR3: TGCAGCGTCCTGCCTGAACGGGAGGGGTCGAGTTTGTCCGAGCAGTACTTC. The encoded protein is CSVLPEREGSSLSEQYF.

The V call is TRBV5-6, the J call TRBJ1-4, with unresolved D. The V gene lost 2 bases and the J gene lost 7 bases, with 12 bases spanning the gap. This CDR3 is built from 14 residues. Germline V gene lookup returns CDR1 SGHDT and CDR2 YYEEEE. DNA of the CDR3: TGTGCCAGCAGCTTTGAGCTGTCTACTGAAAAACTGTTTTTT. Translated, it gives CASSFELSTEKLFF.

The chain links TRBV6-4 to TRBJ2-3, with 10 bases lining up with TRBD1. J gave up 5 bases and V 6 bases, and 11 bases lay outside the gene matches. There are 16 residues in the CDR3. CDR1 MRHNA and CDR2 SNTAGT come from the germline V gene. CDR3 sequence reads: CASREIDRGLGDTQYF. CDR3 DNA: TGTGCCAGCAGGGAAATAGACAGGGGGCTTGGAGATACGCAGTATTTT.

The CDR3: CASRGTAENTEAFF. CDR3 bases: TGTGCCAGCAGGGGCACTGCAGAAAACACTGAAGCTTTCTTT. J is TRBJ1-1 and V is TRBV25-1; D is ambiguous. The CDR3 extends over 14 amino acids. Trimming shortened V by 6 bases and J by 2 bases, and 13 bases separated the two germline ends. In germline, CDR1 is MGHDK, CDR2 SYGVNS.

This chain joins TRBV27 and TRBJ2-7, with 7 positions matching TRBD2. The CDR3 consists of 15 residues. Germline values: CDR1 MNHEY, CDR2 SMNVEV (reference sequence). Trimming took 0 bases from V and 3 from J; bases not matched to a gene: 5. The CDR3 bases are TGTGCCAGCAGTTTATCATCTGGCGGGAGCTACGAGCAGTACTTC. It specifies CASSLSSGGSYEQYF.

The genes are TRBV2 and TRBJ1-4; D is unclear. Germline V gives CDR1 SNHLY, CDR2 FYNNEI. V was pared by 6 bases and J by 8 bases, with 13 bases between. This CDR3 spans 13 amino acids. CDR3 in DNA: TGTGCCAGCAGGGGGAGGTTGGACGAAAAACTGTTTTTT. Residues: CASRGRLDEKLFF.

Here the CDR3 reads CASSVYGAGDYNEQFF. The CDR3, as DNA: TGTGCCAGCAGCGTCTATGGAGCGGGTGACTACAATGAGCAGTTCTTC. This chain joins TRBV9 and TRBJ2-1; tentative D call: TRBD2 (6 bases). This CDR3 comprises 16 residues. Trimming stripped 2 bases from V and 3 bases from J, with 15 bases between. Looked up from germline, CDR1 is SGDLS and CDR2 is YYNGEE. The whole variable domain, filled in from reference TRBV9 and TRBJ2-1, reads DSGVTQTPKHLITATGQRVTLRCSPRSGDLSVYWYQQSLDQGLQFLIQYYNGEERAKGNILERFSAQQFPDLHSELNLSSLELGDSALYFCASSVYGAGDYNEQFFGPGTRLTVL.

The chain has TRBV9 and TRBJ2-1; 10 nucleotides agree with TRBD1. Germline CDR1 SGDLS, CDR2 YYNGEE. This CDR3 spans 15 amino acids. Trimming removed 2 bases from V and 8 bases from J; junction bases left unmatched: 7. CDR3 DNA: TGTGCCAGCAGCGTTTGGACAGGGGGGATGGATGAGCAGTTCTTC. Translated: CASSVWTGGMDEQFF.

The chain combines TRBV7-3 with TRBJ2-3; D possibly corresponds to TRBD2 (6 bases). Trimming cost V 5 bases and J 2 bases, with 14 bases left between them. Germline CDR1 reads SGHTA; CDR2 reads FQGTGA. The CDR3 totals 15 residues. The CDR3 protein is CASSLGRDFTDTQYF. DNA of the CDR3: TGTGCCAGCAGCCTAGGGCGGGATTTCACAGATACGCAGTATTTT.

The V gene is TRBV11-2, the J gene TRBJ2-7; weak D call: TRBD2 (5 bases). The CDR3 consists of 16 residues. The germline gives CDR1 SGHAT, CDR2 FQNNGV. The V end was cut by 5 bases, the J end by 3 bases, with 20 bases between. CDR3 coding DNA: TGTGCCAGCAGCCCCCCGTCGGCGGGCAAATACTACGAGCAGTACTTC. Amino acid sequence: CASSPPSAGKYYEQYF.